The TCR beta chain under discussion was sequenced for a study of blood T cell repertoires in COVID-19. Study details: T cells, B-cell-depleted T cells, or PBMCs provided the cDNA or gDNA that served as material.

Measured with immunoSEQ multiplex PCR; TCRdb has only the in-frame clones, and not every one. The sample contains under 250,000 clones, more than 75% of which appear only once. Clinical histories supplied by participants themselves formed the basis of cohort assignment. Recovered participants had two consecutive negative NP/OP PCR tests, healthcare professional clearance, or symptom resolution. The CDR3 loop spans 16 amino acids. Trimming took 3 bases from V and 5 from J; bases not matched to a gene: 11. From germline, CDR1 is SGHNT and CDR2 YENEEA. The sample was PBMCs or T cells enriched from blood (not recorded which). The sequence was collected from a man aged 35-49 years who had recovered from COVID-19. V is TRBV11-3 and J is TRBJ2-3; 7 positions match TRBD2. The CDR3 DNA sequence: TGTGCCAGCAGCTTCTCAAGCGGGAACGGCGTAGATACGCAGTATTTT. This encodes CASSFSSGNGVDTQYF.